These 12 T cell receptor beta chains originate from one sample sequenced in a study of PD-1 blockade in classical Hodgkin lymphoma. As for time point: newly diagnosed, previously untreated cHL patient sample. The method was immunoSEQ multiplex PCR; TCRdb's version includes in-frame clones alone and lacks a portion of them. The data hold roughly 77,000 clones, with nearly 95% observed a single time. The source material was peripheral blood mononuclear cells (PBMCs). These receptors were obtained from a human donor with classical Hodgkin lymphoma.

This clone has a single count. The gene calls are TRBV5-1 and TRBJ2-5; D possibly corresponds to TRBD2 (5 bases). Germline V gene data show CDR1 as SGHRS and CDR2 as YFSETQ. Trimming shortened V by 0 bases and J by 1 base, and 10 bases separated the two germline ends. The CDR3 totals 15 residues. CDR3 coding DNA: TGCGCCAGCAGCTTGGGTTCGGGGATCCAAGAGACCCAGTACTTC. Protein: CASSLGSGIQETQYF.

The rearrangement links TRBV4-1 to TRBJ1-1; 9 bases line up with TRBD1. CDR1 is MGHRA, CDR2 YSYEKL, per germline. This CDR3 comprises 18 residues. J gave up 1 base and V 1 base, and 10 bases lay outside the gene matches. For the CDR3, the DNA is TGCGCCAGCAGCCAAGGAGGACAGGGGATAAAAAGGAACACTGAAGCTTTCTTT. Its protein product is CASSQGGQGIKRNTEAFF.

The V gene is TRBV5-4, the J gene TRBJ2-7; D could derive from TRBD1 or TRBD2 (5 bases each). With 4 bases removed from V and 0 bases from J, the gap between germline ends came to 14 bases. The CDR3 consists of 15 residues. From germline, CDR1 is SGHNT and CDR2 YYREEE (reference sequence). The CDR3: CASSLSGTASYEQYF. CDR3 in DNA: TGTGCCAGCAGCCTATCCGGGACGGCCTCCTACGAGCAGTACTTC.

CDR3 DNA sequence: TGTGCCAGCAGCGCAGGGTTTGCAGATACGCAGTATTTT. This gives the protein CASSAGFADTQYF. The rearrangement uses TRBV6-5 and TRBJ2-3; possible D gene TRBD1, 5 bases. The V gene lost 6 bases and the J gene lost 4 bases, with 11 bases spanning the gap. Germline lookup yields CDR1 MNHEY and CDR2 SVGAGI. The CDR3 consists of 13 residues.

The chain employs TRBV28 and TRBJ1-2; D ambiguous. V was cut by 7 bases and J by 8 bases, with 11 bases left in between. This CDR3 is built from 11 residues. In germline, CDR1 is MDHEN, CDR2 SYDVKM. CDR3 nucleotide sequence: TGTGCCAGCACCGACCGGGGAGGCTACACCTTC. Its translation: CASTDRGGYTF.

The rearrangement uses TRBV19 and TRBJ2-2; D is perhaps TRBD1 or TRBD2 (6 bases each). CDR1 is LNHDA, CDR2 SQIVND, per germline (reference sequence). Trimming removed 3 bases from V and 6 bases from J, with 14 bases in between. The CDR3 sequence is 15 residues long. The chain's CDR3 is CASSIRRGGAGELFF. Written as DNA, the CDR3 is TGTGCCAGTAGTATCCGCAGGGGAGGAGCCGGGGAGCTGTTTTTT.

This chain joins TRBV18 and TRBJ1-5; TRBD1 agrees at 7 bases. Germline CDR1 and CDR2: KGHSH and LQKENI. The CDR3 has 13 amino acids. The V segment lost 8 bases and the J segment 4 bases; nucleotides outside the gene matches: 5. CDR3 in amino acids: CASQEDRNQPQHF. The CDR3 coding sequence is TGTGCCAGCCAGGAGGACAGGAATCAGCCCCAGCATTTT.

The CDR3 region is CASSLQGQGGWEQYF. The DNA of the CDR3 is TGTGCCAGCAGCTTGCAAGGACAGGGGGGATGGGAGCAGTACTTC. V gene TRBV5-4 combines with J gene TRBJ2-7; 10 nucleotides align to TRBD1. V was pared by 1 base and J by 7 bases, with 8 bases of the junction left unmatched. The CDR3 is made up of 15 amino acids. Germline-derived CDR1 and CDR2 are SGHNT and YYREEE (reference sequence).

J is TRBJ2-7 and V is TRBV5-6; D unresolved. V shed 2 bases and J shed 1 base, with 4 bases lying between them. The CDR3 spans 12 residues. Germline V gene data show CDR1 as SGHDT and CDR2 as YYEEEE. CDR3 residues: CASSLNSYEQYF. The CDR3 DNA is TGTGCCAGCAGCTTAAATTCCTACGAGCAGTACTTC.

The gene calls are TRBV28 and TRBJ1-4; 9 nucleotides align to TRBD1. The CDR3 runs to 15 residues. Germline values: CDR1 MDHEN, CDR2 SYDVKM. Germline trimming cut 4 bases from V and 7 bases from J; bases unmatched to any gene: 7. CDR3 DNA: TGTGCCAGCAGTTCCCTACAGGGGGCGGTTGAAAAACTGTTTTTT. This encodes CASSSLQGAVEKLFF.

J is TRBJ2-5 and V is TRBV4-3, with D perhaps assigned TRBD1 or TRBD2 (5 bases each). The germline gives CDR1 LGHNA, CDR2 YSLEER. CDR3 length equals 13 residues. Trimming left V 3 bases short and J 13 bases short, with 18 bases between. The CDR3 nucleotides read TGCGCCAGCAGCCAGGACCCCGGGACCCCGCGGTACTTC. Translating it yields CASSQDPGTPRYF.

The chain carries TRBV2 and TRBJ2-2, with TRBD2 matching over 9 bases. The germline V gene has CDR1 SNHLY and CDR2 FYNNEI. J gave up 5 bases and V 5 bases, and 6 bases lay outside the gene matches. The CDR3 is 15 residues long. This CDR3 is CASSFSGGETGELFF. CDR3 DNA sequence: TGTGCCAGCAGTTTTAGCGGGGGAGAAACCGGGGAGCTGTTTTTT.